This T cell receptor beta chain was sequenced during a study of T cell changes during pregnancy in multiple sclerosis. CDR3 length equals 11 residues. The V segment lost 4 bases and the J segment 9 bases; nucleotides outside the gene matches: 0. From germline, CDR1 is MNHNS and CDR2 SASEGT. TCRdb's copy holds only in-frame clones and misses some; the assay was immunoSEQ multiplex PCR. The repertoire holds approximately 74,000 clones, with 70% to 90% as singletons. This clone has only a few counts. The sample consisted of peripheral blood, taken before pregnancy. The chain couples TRBV6-1 to TRBJ2-7; 10 bases line up with TRBD1. This receptor was taken from a female donor with multiple sclerosis, enrolled in a pregnancy study. The CDR3 DNA sequence: TGTGCCAGCAGTGGACAGGGGGCGCAGTACTTC. It specifies CASSGQGAQYF.